This T cell receptor beta chain was profiled in a study of T cell clones after liver transplantation. Study background: Apart from a few HCV-positive recipients, transplants were for non-autoimmune, non-viral reasons.

V lost 5 bases to trimming and J lost 3 bases; unmatched junction nucleotides: 6. The CDR3 contains 16 residues. Germline V lookup: CDR1 MGHRA, CDR2 YSYEKL. Assay: immunoSEQ multiplex PCR; the TCRdb copy retains only in-frame clones and omits some. This table holds 15,000 to 20,000 clones, more than 80% found once. The chain is built from TRBV4-1 and TRBJ2-7, with TRBD2 matching over 14 bases. The receptor was isolated from a human patient who received a liver transplant. Some T cells here may be from the graft donor. The sequences come from CD8+ T cells from blood, collected about 46 months after liver transplant. CDR3 protein: CASSTRTSGRLYEQYF. CDR3 in DNA: TGCGCCAGCAGCACGCGGACTAGCGGGAGGCTCTACGAGCAGTACTTC.